This entry describes one T cell receptor (beta chain). Per the original methods: Reference gene primers were amplified, and this amplification served to estimate nucleated cell counts. Assay: immunoSEQ multiplex PCR; the TCRdb copy retains only in-frame clones and omits some. V and J calls and clone size are those listed in that table; D and trimming were worked out from the DNA. The data show around 250,000 clones, 85% to 90% seen once. The data are from a study of blood T cell repertoires in COVID-19. Study-wide background: Spain, Italy and the United States supplied samples that represented acute and convalescent COVID-19. T cells, B-cell-depleted T cells, or PBMCs supplied cDNA or gDNA.

The CDR3 runs 16 residues. V lost 1 base and J lost 7, with 16 bases in between. The germline CDR1 and CDR2 sequences are SGHTA and FQGNSA. The origin of this receptor is a woman aged 65 to 85 with active or convalescent COVID-19. The chain uses TRBV7-2 and TRBJ2-2, with D possibly TRBD1 on 5 matching bases. The sequenced sample was peripheral blood. CDR3 sequence: CASSLVGSRVDGELFF. The CDR3 DNA reads TGTGCCAGCAGCTTAGTTGGGTCCAGGGTTGACGGGGAGCTGTTTTTT.